This T cell receptor beta chain emerged from a study of cytotoxic CD8 clonotypes in ibrutinib-treated CLL. CDR1 is LGHNA and CDR2 is YSLEER in the germline V gene. Trimming cost V 0 bases and J 10 bases, with 16 bases left between them. CDR3 length: 16 residues. Libraries were prepared by immunoSEQ multiplex PCR; TCRdb keeps only in-frame clonotypes and omits some of them. The top ten hold 4% to 5.5% of the sample, which has over 70,000 clones, roughly 83% seen once. Sequences were derived from PBMCs, sampled after 12 months of ibrutinib treatment. V gene TRBV4-3 combines with J gene TRBJ1-6, with D possibly being TRBD1 (5 bases). This TCR was sampled from a human donor with chronic lymphocytic leukemia. CDR3 sequence (DNA): TGCGCCAGCAGCCAAGATGGGGCCGCAGGCCGATCACCCCTCCACTTT. As protein: CASSQDGAAGRSPLHF.